This T cell receptor (beta chain) is drawn from a study of T cell repertoires in cytomegalovirus infection (dated by TCRdb to the late 2010s). In the study overall: Recently identified HLA-C-restricted CMV epitopes, whose presentation resists viral immunomodulation, were targeted by peptide stimulations together with well-studied HLA-B-restricted epitopes. Donor HLA type was relevant to the analysis, because carriage of CMV infection together with the matching HLA type was indicated by public TCR beta signatures. Results the study describes overall, beyond this receptor: The ex vivo response was dominated by HLA-C-restricted CMV-specific TCR beta clonotypes, which also provided the single most frequent clonotype in two of eight donors. Carriers of CMV infection plus the relevant HLA type were discriminated by the cumulative frequency of public TCR beta family members in the study cohort and in an independent roughly 370-donor cohort.

The sequencer listed for this sample is Illumina HiSeq 1500. TCRdb took the public reads, trimmed them with fastp at Q25, ran MiXCR for clone calling and kept in-frame beta chains. Identical CDR3 proteins give one entry, which carries the most common genes and DNA. This sample has roughly 990,000 distinct CDR3 sequences in its table, and roughly 30% of those were observed once. The ten most abundant clones make up around an eighth of the sample. This clonotype was counted between two and nine times. The antigen it binds to is not known. Base qualities are not recorded, but no much larger clone differs from it by a single base. In light of the paper, this sample's treatment or condition label describes: in vitro stimulation with specific CMV peptide epitopes to enrich CMV-specific T cells. Ends trimmed: V by 5 bases, J by 8 bases; bases unmatched to a gene: 10. Reading from cysteine to phenylalanine, the CDR3 counts 15 amino acids. Only the CDR3 portion is preserved as DNA: 45 bases, with reading frame beginning at the first base. According to the germline V gene, CDR1 reads ENHRY and CDR2 reads SYGVKD.

The chain joins TRBV10-3 to TRBJ1-5; the junction holds 9 bases that match TRBD1. The receptor's source is a human donor in good health (CMV status not recorded). Some clones in this sample may be carry-over from other donors' samples. This specimen was cultured CD8+ T cells from PBMCs, taken from culture after CMV antigen stimulation. The bases are TGTGCCATCAGTCCCCGGGACAGGGCTTTGGAGCCCCAGCATTTT. Its translation reads: CAISPRDRALEPQHF.